This entry is about one T cell receptor (beta chain). Many counts were recorded for this clonotype. Its antigen specificity is not known. Per-base quality was not reported, and no clone a single base away is much larger than it. This sample was taken from a study of T-cell reconstitution after alpha-beta-depleted transplantation in children (dated by TCRdb to 2015 to 2016). Context from the whole study: The study quantitatively tracked T-cell immune reconstitution after TCRalphabeta/CD19-depleted allogeneic hematopoietic cell transplantation in children using TCR repertoire profiling.

V is clipped by 0 bases and J by 0 bases, and the sequence between their germline boundaries is 16 bases long. Including the terminal cysteine and phenylalanine, the CDR3 comprises 17 residues. The DNA shown is the 51-base CDR3, in frame from base 1. Via the germline V gene, CDR1 is SGHRS and CDR2 YFSETQ. The protocol used for the library was PCR. TCRdb names Illumina HiSeq 2500 as the instrument used. TCR library preparation used molecular barcoding, with unique molecular identifiers applied to normalize quantification of the TCRbeta repertoire. Clones were called with MiXCR by TCRdb after fastp trimmed the public reads at Q25, and only in-frame beta chains were retained. Every distinct CDR3 protein forms one entry, paired with its most common genes and DNA. This sample comprises 150,000 to 250,000 distinct CDR3 sequences, roughly 15% of them detected only once. The leading ten clones occupy under 15% of the sample.

This receptor was obtained from a human donor who donated a stem cell graft to a child with acute lymphoblastic leukemia. The sequenced sample was PBMCs from the stem cell graft donor, obtained from the stem cell graft. The rearrangement combines TRBV5-1 with TRBJ2-7, with TRBD2 tentatively as D gene (6 bases match). The CDR3 is CASSLAGGGARSYEQYF. The sequence in DNA is TGCGCCAGCAGCTTGGCCGGTGGAGGGGCCCGCTCCTACGAGCAGTACTTC. The CDR3, completed at both ends by the reference TRBV5-1 and TRBJ2-7 genes, gives the full variable domain KAGVTQTPRYLIKTRGQQVTLSCSPISGHRSVSWYQQTPGQGLQFLFEYFSETQRNKGNFPGRFSGRQFSNSRSEMNVSTLELGDSALYLCASSLAGGGARSYEQYFGPGTRLTVT.